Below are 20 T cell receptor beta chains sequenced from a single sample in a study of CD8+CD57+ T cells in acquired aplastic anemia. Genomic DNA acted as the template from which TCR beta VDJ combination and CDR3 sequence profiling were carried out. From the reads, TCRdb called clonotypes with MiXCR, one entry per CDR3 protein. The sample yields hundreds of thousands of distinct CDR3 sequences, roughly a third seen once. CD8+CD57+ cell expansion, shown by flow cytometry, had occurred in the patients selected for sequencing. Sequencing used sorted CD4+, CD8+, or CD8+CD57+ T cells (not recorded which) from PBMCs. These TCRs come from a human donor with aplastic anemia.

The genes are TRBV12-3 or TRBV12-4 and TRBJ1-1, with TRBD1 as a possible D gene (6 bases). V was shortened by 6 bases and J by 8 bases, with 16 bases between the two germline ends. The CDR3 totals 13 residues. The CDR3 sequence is CASSSGRGREAFF. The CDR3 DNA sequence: TGTGCCAGCAGCTCGGGCAGGGGACGGGAAGCTTTCTTT.

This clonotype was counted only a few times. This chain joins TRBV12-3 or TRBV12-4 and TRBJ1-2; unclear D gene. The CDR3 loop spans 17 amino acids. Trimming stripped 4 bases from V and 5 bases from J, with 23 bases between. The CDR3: CASSYVAHRGLNYGYTF. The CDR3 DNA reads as TGTGCCAGCAGTTATGTTGCCCACCGCGGTTTAAATTATGGCTACACCTTC.

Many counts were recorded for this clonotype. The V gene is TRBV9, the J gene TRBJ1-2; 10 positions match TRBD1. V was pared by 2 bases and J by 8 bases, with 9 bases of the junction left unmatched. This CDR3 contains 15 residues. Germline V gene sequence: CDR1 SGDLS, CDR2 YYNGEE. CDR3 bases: TGTGCCAGCAGCGTGCGGACAGGGGGGTCTCAAGGCTACACCTTC. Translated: CASSVRTGGSQGYTF.

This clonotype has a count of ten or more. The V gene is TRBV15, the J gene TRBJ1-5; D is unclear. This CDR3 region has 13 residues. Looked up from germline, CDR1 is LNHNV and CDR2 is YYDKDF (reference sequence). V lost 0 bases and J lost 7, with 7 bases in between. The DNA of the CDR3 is TGTGCCACCAGCAGAGAAGGCGGGCAGCCCCAGCATTTT. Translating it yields CATSREGGQPQHF.

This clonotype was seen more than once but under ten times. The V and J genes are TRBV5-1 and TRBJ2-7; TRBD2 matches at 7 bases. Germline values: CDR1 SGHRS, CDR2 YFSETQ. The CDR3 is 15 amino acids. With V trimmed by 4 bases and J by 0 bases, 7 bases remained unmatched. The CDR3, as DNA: TGCGCCAGCAGCGGATACCGGGACTACTCCTACGAGCAGTACTTC. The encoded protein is CASSGYRDYSYEQYF.

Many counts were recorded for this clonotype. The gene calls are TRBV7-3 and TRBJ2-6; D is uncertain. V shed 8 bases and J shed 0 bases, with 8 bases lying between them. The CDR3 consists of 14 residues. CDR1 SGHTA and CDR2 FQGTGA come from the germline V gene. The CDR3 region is CASVSSSGANVLTF. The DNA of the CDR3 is TGTGCCAGCGTATCCAGCTCTGGGGCCAACGTCCTGACTTTC.

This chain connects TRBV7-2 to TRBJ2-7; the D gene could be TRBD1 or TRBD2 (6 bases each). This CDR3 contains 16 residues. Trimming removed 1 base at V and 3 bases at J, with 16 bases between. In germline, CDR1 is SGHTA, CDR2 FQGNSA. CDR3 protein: CASSLGGGRIYYEQYF. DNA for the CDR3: TGTGCCAGCAGCTTAGGAGGGGGGCGGATTTACTACGAGCAGTACTTC.

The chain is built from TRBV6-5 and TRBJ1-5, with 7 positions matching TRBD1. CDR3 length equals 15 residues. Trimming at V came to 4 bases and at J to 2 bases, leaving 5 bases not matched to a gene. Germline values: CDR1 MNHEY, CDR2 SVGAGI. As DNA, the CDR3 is TGTGCCAGCAGTTCATCCGGGACAGGCAATCAGCCCCAGCATTTT. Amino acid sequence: CASSSSGTGNQPQHF.

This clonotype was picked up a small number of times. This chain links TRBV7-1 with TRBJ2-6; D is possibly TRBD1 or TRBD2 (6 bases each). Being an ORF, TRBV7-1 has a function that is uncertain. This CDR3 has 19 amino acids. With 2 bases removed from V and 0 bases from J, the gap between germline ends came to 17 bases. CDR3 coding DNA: TGTGCCAGCAGCTCACTGAAGGGGGGACGTCACTCTGGGGCCAACGTCCTGACTTTC. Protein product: CASSSLKGGRHSGANVLTF.

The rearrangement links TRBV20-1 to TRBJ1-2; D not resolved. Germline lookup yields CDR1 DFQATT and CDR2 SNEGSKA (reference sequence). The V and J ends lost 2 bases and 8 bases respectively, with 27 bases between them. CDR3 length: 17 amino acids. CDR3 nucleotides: TGCAGTGCTAGATACCCCGCTCGTAGCTCTATTCTATGGGGCTACACCTTC. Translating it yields CSARYPARSSILWGYTF.

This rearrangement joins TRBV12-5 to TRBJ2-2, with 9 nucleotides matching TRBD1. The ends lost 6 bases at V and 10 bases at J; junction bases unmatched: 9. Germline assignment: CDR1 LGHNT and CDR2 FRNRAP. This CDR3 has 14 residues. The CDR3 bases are TGTGCTAGTGGGAGACAGGGGGTGGCCGAGGAGCTGTTTTTT. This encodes CASGRQGVAEELFF.

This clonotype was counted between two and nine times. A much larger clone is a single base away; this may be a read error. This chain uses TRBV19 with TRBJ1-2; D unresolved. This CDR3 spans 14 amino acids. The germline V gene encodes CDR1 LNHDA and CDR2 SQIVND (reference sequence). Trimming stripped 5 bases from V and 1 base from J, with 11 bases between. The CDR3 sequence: CASSVSPGNYGYTF. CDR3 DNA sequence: TGTGCCAGTAGTGTGAGCCCGGGTAACTATGGCTACACCTTC.

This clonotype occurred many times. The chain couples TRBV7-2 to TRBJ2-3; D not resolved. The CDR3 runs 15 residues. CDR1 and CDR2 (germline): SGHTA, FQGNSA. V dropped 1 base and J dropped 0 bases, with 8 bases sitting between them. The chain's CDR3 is CASSLVRSSTDTQYF. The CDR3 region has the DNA TGTGCCAGCAGCTTAGTGCGAAGTAGCACAGATACGCAGTATTTT.

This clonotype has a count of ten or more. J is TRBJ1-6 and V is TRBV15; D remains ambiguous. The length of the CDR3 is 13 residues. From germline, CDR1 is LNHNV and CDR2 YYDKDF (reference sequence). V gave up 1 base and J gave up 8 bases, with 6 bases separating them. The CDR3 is CATSRAGYSPLHF. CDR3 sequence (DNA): TGTGCCACCAGCAGAGCGGGGTATTCACCCCTCCACTTT.

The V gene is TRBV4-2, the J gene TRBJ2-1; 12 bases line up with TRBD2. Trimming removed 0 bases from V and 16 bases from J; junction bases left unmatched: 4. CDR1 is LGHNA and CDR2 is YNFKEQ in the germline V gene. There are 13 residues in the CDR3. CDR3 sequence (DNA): TGTGCCAGCAGCCAAGAGGAGACTAGCGGGAGATTCTTC. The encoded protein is CASSQEETSGRFF.

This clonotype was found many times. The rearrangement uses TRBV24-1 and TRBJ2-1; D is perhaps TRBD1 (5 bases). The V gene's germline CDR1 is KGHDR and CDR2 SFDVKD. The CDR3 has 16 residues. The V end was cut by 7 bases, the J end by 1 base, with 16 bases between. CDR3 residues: CATSGFAAGSYNEQFF. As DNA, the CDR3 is TGTGCCACCAGCGGGTTTGCGGCAGGGTCCTACAATGAGCAGTTCTTC.

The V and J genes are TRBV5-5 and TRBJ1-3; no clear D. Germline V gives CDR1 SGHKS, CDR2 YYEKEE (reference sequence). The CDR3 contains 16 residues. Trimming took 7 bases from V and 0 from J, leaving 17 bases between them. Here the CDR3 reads CASFVAGTFSGNTIYF. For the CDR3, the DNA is TGTGCCAGCTTTGTCGCCGGAACTTTCTCTGGAAACACCATATATTTT.

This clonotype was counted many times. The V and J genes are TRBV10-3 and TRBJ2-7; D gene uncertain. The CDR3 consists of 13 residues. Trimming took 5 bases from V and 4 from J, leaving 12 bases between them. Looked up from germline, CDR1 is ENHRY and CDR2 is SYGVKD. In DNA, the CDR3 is TGTGCCATCAGTCGGACGGAAAAATACGAGCAGTACTTC. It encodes CAISRTEKYEQYF.

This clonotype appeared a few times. This chain's CDR3 is CASSQASMSSNEQFF. In nucleotides, the CDR3 is TGCGCCAGCAGTCAAGCGTCGATGTCTTCCAATGAGCAGTTCTTC. The chain is built from TRBV5-1 and TRBJ2-1; D ambiguous. CDR3 length equals 15 residues. V lost 5 bases to trimming and J lost 6 bases, with 18 bases between them. CDR1 and CDR2 (germline): SGHRS, YFSETQ.

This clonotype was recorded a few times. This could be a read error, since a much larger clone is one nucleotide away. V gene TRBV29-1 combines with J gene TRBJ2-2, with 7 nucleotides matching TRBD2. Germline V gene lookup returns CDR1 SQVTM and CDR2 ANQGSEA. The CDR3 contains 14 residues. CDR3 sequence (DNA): TGCAGCGTCCAGACTAGCAGGAACACCGGGGAGCTGCTTTTT. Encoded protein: CSVQTSRNTGELLF.